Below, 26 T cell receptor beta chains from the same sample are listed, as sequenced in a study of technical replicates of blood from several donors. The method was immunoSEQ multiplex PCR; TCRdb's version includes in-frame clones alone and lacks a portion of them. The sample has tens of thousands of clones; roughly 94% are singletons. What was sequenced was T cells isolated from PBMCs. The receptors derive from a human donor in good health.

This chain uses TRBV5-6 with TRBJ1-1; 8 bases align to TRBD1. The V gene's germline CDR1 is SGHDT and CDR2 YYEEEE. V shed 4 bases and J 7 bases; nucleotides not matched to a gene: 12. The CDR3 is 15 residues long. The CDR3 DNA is TGTGCCAGCAGCCCCAGGACAGGGAGCAGGGATGAAGCTTTCTTT. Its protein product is CASSPRTGSRDEAFF.

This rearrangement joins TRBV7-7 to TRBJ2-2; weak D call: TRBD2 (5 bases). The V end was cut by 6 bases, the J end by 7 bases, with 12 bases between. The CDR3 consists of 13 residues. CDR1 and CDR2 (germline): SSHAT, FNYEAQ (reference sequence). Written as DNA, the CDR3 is TGTGCCAGCAGTCGAACAGAGGGCGGGGAGCTGTTTTTT. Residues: CASSRTEGGELFF.

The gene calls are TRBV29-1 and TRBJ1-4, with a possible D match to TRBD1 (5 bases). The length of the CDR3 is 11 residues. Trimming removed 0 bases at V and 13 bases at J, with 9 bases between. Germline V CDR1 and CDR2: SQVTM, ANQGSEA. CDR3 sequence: CSVEEDGGLFF. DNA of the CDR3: TGCAGCGTTGAAGAAGACGGGGGACTGTTTTTT. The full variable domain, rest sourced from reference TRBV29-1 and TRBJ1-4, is SAVISQKPSRDICQRGTSLTIQCQVDSQVTMMFWYRQQPGQSLTLIATANQGSEATYESGFVIDKFPISRPNLTFSTLTVSNMSPEDSSIYLCSVEEDGGLFFGSGTQLSVL.

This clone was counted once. CDR3 residues: CATSGREGVDTQYF. CDR3 coding DNA: TGTGCCACCAGTGGGAGGGAAGGAGTAGATACGCAGTATTTT. V and J are TRBV15 and TRBJ2-3, with 7 bases identical to TRBD2. The germline gives CDR1 LNHNV, CDR2 YYDKDF (reference sequence). This CDR3 has 14 residues. J was trimmed by 5 bases and V by 6 bases; bases with no gene match: 8.

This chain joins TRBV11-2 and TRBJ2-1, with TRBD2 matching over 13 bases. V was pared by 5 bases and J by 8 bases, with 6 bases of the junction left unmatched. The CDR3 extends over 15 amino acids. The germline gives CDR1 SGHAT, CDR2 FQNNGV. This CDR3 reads CASSPRTSGSYEQFF. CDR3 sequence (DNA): TGTGCCAGCAGCCCGCGGACTAGCGGGAGTTATGAGCAGTTCTTC. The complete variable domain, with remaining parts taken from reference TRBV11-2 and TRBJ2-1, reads EAGVAQSPRYKIIEKRQSVAFWCNPISGHATLYWYQQILGQGPKLLIQFQNNGVVDDSQLPKDRFSAERLKGVDSTLKIQPAKLEDSAVYLCASSPRTSGSYEQFFGPGTRLTVL.

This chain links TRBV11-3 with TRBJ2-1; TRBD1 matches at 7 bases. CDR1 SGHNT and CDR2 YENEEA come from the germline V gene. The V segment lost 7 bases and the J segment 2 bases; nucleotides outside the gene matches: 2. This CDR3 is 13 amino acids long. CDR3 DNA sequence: TGTGCCAGCAAGGGGGCCACCTACAATGAGCAGTTCTTC. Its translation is CASKGATYNEQFF.

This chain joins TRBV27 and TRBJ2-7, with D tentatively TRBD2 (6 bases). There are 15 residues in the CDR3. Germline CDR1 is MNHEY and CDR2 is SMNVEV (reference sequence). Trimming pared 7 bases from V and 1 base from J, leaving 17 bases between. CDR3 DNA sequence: TGTGCCAGCATGCTTTACACGGGAGTATCCTACGAGCAGTACTTC. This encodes CASMLYTGVSYEQYF.

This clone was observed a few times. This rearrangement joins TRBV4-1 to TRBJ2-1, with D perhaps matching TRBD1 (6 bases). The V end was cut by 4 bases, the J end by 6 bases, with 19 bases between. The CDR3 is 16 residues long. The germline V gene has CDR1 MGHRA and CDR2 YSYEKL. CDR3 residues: CASSPLGAKGGNEQFF. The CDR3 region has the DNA TGCGCCAGCAGCCCGTTGGGTGCCAAAGGGGGCAATGAGCAGTTCTTC.

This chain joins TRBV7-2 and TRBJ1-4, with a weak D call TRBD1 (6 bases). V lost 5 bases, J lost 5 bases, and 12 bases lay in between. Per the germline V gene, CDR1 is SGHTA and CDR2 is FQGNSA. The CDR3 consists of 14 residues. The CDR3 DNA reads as TGTGCCAGCAGCCCGGACAGACTGAATGAAAAACTGTTTTTT. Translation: CASSPDRLNEKLFF.

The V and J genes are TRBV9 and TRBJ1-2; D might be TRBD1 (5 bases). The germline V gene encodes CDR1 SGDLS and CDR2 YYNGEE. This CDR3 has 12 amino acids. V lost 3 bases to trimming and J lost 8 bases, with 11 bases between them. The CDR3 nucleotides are TGTGCCAGCAGCGCCGCAGGGTCCGGCTACACCTTC. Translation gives CASSAAGSGYTF.

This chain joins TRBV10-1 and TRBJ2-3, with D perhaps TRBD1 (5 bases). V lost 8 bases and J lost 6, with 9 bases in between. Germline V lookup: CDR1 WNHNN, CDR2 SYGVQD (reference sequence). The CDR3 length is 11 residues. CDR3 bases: TGCGCCAGCGGGGCAGTCGATACGCAGTATTTT. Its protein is CASGAVDTQYF.

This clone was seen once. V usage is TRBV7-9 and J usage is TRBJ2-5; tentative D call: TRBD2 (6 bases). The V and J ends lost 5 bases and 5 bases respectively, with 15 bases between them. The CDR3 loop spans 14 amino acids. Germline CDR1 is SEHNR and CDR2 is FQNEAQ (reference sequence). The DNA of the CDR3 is TGTGCCAGCAGCCCCGCGGGATGGGGGGAGACCCAGTACTTC. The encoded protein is CASSPAGWGETQYF.

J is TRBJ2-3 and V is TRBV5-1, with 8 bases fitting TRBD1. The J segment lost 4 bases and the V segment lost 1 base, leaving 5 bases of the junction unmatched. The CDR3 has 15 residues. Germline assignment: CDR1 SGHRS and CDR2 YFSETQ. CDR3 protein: CASSLIPGGADTQYF. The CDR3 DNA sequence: TGCGCCAGCAGCTTGATTCCAGGGGGCGCAGATACGCAGTATTTT.

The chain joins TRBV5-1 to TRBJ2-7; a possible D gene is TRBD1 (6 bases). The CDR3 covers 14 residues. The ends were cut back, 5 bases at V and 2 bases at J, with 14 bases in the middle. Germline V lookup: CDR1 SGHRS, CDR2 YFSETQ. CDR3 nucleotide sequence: TGCGCCAGCAGACCTCCTGACAGGACCTACGAGCAGTACTTC. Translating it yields CASRPPDRTYEQYF.

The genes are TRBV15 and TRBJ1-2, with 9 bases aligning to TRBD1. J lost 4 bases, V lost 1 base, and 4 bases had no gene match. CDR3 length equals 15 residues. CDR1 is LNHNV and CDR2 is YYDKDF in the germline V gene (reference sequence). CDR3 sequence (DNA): TGTGCCACCAGCAGAGGGACAGGGGTCGCCTATGGCTACACCTTC. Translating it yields CATSRGTGVAYGYTF.

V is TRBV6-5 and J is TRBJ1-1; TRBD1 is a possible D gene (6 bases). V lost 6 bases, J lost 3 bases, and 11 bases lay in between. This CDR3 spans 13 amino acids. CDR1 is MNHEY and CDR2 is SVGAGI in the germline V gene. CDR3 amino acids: CASRRTVDTEAFF. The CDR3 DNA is TGTGCCAGCAGGAGGACAGTAGACACTGAAGCTTTCTTT.

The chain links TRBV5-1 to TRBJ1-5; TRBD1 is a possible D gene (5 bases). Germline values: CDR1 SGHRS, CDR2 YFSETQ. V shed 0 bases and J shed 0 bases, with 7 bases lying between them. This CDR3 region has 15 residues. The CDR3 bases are TGCGCCAGCAGCTTGGAGGGGAATAGCAATCAGCCCCAGCATTTT. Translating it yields CASSLEGNSNQPQHF.

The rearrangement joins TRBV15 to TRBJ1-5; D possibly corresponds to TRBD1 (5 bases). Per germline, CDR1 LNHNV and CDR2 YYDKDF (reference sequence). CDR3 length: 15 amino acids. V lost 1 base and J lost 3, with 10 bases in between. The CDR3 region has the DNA TGTGCCACCAGCAGAGGGGGGGGATTCAATCAGCCCCAGCATTTT. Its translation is CATSRGGGFNQPQHF.

CDR3 amino acids: CAWRAGTGSPGANVLTF. The CDR3, as DNA: TGTGCCTGGAGGGCCGGGACAGGGTCGCCTGGGGCCAACGTCCTGACTTTC. The chain recombines TRBV30 with TRBJ2-6; the match to TRBD1 covers 9 bases. Germline V gives CDR1 GTSNPN, CDR2 SVGIG (reference sequence). This CDR3 has 17 residues. V gave up 3 bases and J gave up 2 bases; unmatched junction bases: 8.

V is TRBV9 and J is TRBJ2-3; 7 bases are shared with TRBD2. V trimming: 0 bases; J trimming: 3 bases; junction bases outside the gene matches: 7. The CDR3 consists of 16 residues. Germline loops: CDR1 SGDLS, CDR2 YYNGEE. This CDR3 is CASSVAGGGLTDTQYF. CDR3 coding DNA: TGTGCCAGCAGCGTAGCGGGGGGAGGGTTAACAGATACGCAGTATTTT. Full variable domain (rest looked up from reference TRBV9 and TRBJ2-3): DSGVTQTPKHLITATGQRVTLRCSPRSGDLSVYWYQQSLDQGLQFLIQYYNGEERAKGNILERFSAQQFPDLHSELNLSSLELGDSALYFCASSVAGGGLTDTQYFGPGTRLTVL.

CDR3 protein: CASSFRGSVQETQYF. CDR3 DNA: TGTGCCAGCAGCTTCAGGGGTTCGGTCCAAGAGACCCAGTACTTC. The chain has TRBV7-9 and TRBJ2-5; D perhaps matches TRBD1 (6 bases). V shed 3 bases and J shed 1 base, with 12 bases lying between them. Germline V gene lookup returns CDR1 SEHNR and CDR2 FQNEAQ (reference sequence). The CDR3 has 15 residues.

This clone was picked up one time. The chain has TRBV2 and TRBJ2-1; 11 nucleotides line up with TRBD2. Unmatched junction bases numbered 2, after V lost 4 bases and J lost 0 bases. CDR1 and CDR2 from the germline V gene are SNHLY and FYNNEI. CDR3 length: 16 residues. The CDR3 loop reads CASSVLAGGSYNEQFF. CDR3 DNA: TGTGCCAGCAGTGTGCTAGCGGGAGGCTCCTACAATGAGCAGTTCTTC.

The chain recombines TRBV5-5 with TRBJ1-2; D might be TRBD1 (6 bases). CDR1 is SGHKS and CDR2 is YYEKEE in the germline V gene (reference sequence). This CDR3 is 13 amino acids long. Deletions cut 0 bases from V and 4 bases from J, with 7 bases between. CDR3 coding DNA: TGTGCCAGCAGCTTGGAAGGGGGCTATGGCTACACCTTC. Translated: CASSLEGGYGYTF. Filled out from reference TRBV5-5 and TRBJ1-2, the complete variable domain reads DAGVTQSPTHLIKTRGQQVTLRCSPISGHKSVSWYQQVLGQGPQFIFQYYEKEERGRGNFPDRFSARQFPNYSSELNVNALLLGDSALYLCASSLEGGYGYTFGSGTRLTVV.

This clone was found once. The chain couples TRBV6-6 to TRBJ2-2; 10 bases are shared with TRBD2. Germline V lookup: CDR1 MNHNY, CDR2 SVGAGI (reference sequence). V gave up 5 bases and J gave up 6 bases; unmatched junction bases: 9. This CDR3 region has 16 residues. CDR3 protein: CASSIHSGRKAGELFF. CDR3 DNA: TGTGCCAGCAGTATCCATAGCGGGAGGAAGGCCGGGGAGCTGTTTTTT.

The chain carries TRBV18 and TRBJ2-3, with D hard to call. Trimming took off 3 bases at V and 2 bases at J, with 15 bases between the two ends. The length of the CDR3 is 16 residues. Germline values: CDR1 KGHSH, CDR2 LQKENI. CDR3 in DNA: TGTGCCAGCTCACCCCGATTACAATTTAACACAGATACGCAGTATTTT. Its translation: CASSPRLQFNTDTQYF. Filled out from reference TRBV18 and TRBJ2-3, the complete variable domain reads NAGVMQNPRHLVRRRGQEARLRCSPMKGHSHVYWYRQLPEEGLKFMVYLQKENIIDESGMPKERFSAEFPKEGPSILRIQQVVRGDSAAYFCASSPRLQFNTDTQYFGPGTRLTVL.

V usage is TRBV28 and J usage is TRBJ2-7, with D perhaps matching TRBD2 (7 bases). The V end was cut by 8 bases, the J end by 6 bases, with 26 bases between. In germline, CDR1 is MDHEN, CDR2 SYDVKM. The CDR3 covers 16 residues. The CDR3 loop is CASVSVGGLRRAEQYF. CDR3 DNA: TGTGCCAGCGTCTCCGTGGGGGGGCTGAGGAGGGCCGAGCAGTACTTC.